This entry features one T cell receptor (beta chain) sequence. Its antigen is as yet unknown. The germline gives CDR1 MNHEY, CDR2 SMNVEV (reference sequence). This CDR3 spans 15 amino acids. V trimming: 9 bases; J trimming: 4 bases; junction bases outside the gene matches: 10. Vbeta (60) and Jbeta (13) primers were used in the PCR. Assay used: immunoSEQ multiplex PCR; TCRdb lists only in-frame clones, some missing. The data show about 140,000 clones, approximately 87% seen once. This sample is drawn from a study of cytomegalovirus exposure and HLA in healthy donors. About the study: An early data release held approximately 80 million unique TCRs from HLA-typed donors.

Study-wide points: Owing to their indistinguishability, certain V segments, notably TRBV6-2 and TRBV6-3, were excluded.

This TCR came from a woman aged 25-40 years in good health and CMV-seronegative. The sequencing sample was made of PBMCs. This chain uses TRBV27 with TRBJ2-3; 10 bases are a match to TRBD2. CDR3: CASSIIAGGSDTQYF. In DNA, the CDR3 is TGTGCCAGTTCCATCATAGCGGGAGGTTCAGATACGCAGTATTTT.